The 21 T cell receptor beta chains given below trace back to one sample, sequenced in a study of blood T cells in healthy people across ages. A second PCR of 7 to 11 cycles used a sample-barcoded 5' primer and a J-beta primer mix. TCRdb reprocessed the 5' RACE reads with MiXCR, giving one entry per CDR3 protein. The sample contains about 380,000 distinct CDR3 sequences, 45% to 60% of which appear only once. Sequenced input: blood. Source of these receptors: a man in his sixties in good health.

A remark on this clonotype: This sequence may be a read error, since a much larger clone differs from it by one base. This chain connects TRBV18 to TRBJ2-5; D is undetermined. The germline gives CDR1 KGHSH, CDR2 LQKENI. V lost 8 bases to trimming and J lost 5 bases, with 15 bases between them. The CDR3 spans 13 residues. CDR3 protein: CASAPVGVETQYF. CDR3 sequence (DNA): TGTGCCAGCGCCCCTGTTGGAGTCGAGACCCAGTACTTC.

This clonotype has only one observation. The V and J genes are TRBV10-3 and TRBJ2-5; D is possibly TRBD2 (5 bases). This CDR3 is built from 14 residues. V lost 4 bases to trimming and J lost 11 bases, with 20 bases between them. Germline V lookup: CDR1 ENHRY, CDR2 SYGVKD. The CDR3 sequence: CAISGRNTAAEQYF. Written as DNA, the CDR3 is TGTGCCATCAGTGGGCGAAATACAGCGGCAGAGCAGTACTTC.

The chain employs TRBV19 and TRBJ2-5; D unclear. Germline V CDR1 and CDR2: LNHDA, SQIVND (reference sequence). The V end was cut by 4 bases, the J end by 11 bases, with 17 bases between. The CDR3 contains 13 residues. CDR3: CASSSSLVDEQYF. The CDR3 nucleotides are TGTGCCAGTAGTAGTTCTTTGGTGGATGAGCAGTACTTC.

The chain is built from TRBV6-5 and TRBJ2-3, with 9 bases fitting TRBD2. J was trimmed by 4 bases and V by 6 bases; bases with no gene match: 8. The CDR3 loop spans 15 amino acids. CDR1 and CDR2 from the germline V gene are MNHEY and SVGAGI. For the CDR3, the DNA is TGTGCCAGCAGCCGCGGGAGGGCCGGATCAGATACGCAGTATTTT. This codes for CASSRGRAGSDTQYF.

The chain joins TRBV12-3 or TRBV12-4 to TRBJ1-5; tentative D call: TRBD1 (5 bases). The CDR3 runs to 17 residues. The ends were cut back, 5 bases at V and 6 bases at J, with 23 bases in the middle. The CDR3 reads CASSPFLQALVGQPQHF. Written as DNA, the CDR3 is TGTGCCAGCAGTCCATTCCTACAGGCCCTAGTCGGTCAGCCCCAGCATTTT.

This clonotype was recorded a few times. The V gene is TRBV7-2, the J gene TRBJ2-5; no clear D gene. CDR1 is SGHTA and CDR2 is FQGNSA in the germline V gene. Trimming cost V 3 bases and J 4 bases, with 6 bases left between them. The CDR3 contains 12 residues. CDR3: CASSFAGETQYF. The CDR3 bases are TGTGCCAGCAGCTTTGCCGGAGAGACCCAGTACTTC. Full variable domain (outside the CDR3, taken from reference TRBV7-2 and TRBJ2-5): GAGVSQSPSNKVTEKGKDVELRCDPISGHTALYWYRQSLGQGLEFLIYFQGNSAPDKSGLPSDRFSAERTGGSVSTLTIQRTQQEDSAVYLCASSFAGETQYFGPGTRLLVL.

This chain links TRBV2 with TRBJ2-7; no reliable D call. The CDR3 covers 11 residues. Germline assignment: CDR1 SNHLY and CDR2 FYNNEI. Trimming removed 0 bases at V and 4 bases at J, with 1 base between. DNA of the CDR3: TGTGCCAGCAGTGAAGCTTACGAGCAGTACTTC. Residues: CASSEAYEQYF.

This clonotype was seen more than once but under ten times. The chain combines TRBV6-5 with TRBJ2-7; 8 bases agree with TRBD2. The CDR3 is 14 amino acids. The ends lost 5 bases at V and 6 bases at J; junction bases unmatched: 9. Per germline, CDR1 MNHEY and CDR2 SVGAGI. This CDR3 is CASSTGTRFSEQYF. The DNA of the CDR3 is TGTGCCAGCAGTACCGGGACTAGGTTCAGCGAGCAGTACTTC.

The chain combines TRBV2 with TRBJ1-2, with a weak D call TRBD1 (6 bases). The CDR3 contains 13 residues. The germline V gene has CDR1 SNHLY and CDR2 FYNNEI. Trimming cost V 6 bases and J 6 bases, with 14 bases left between them. This chain's CDR3 is CASSSTGADGYTF. In nucleotides, the CDR3 is TGTGCCAGCAGCTCGACAGGAGCCGATGGCTACACCTTC.

This clonotype was seen ten or more times. V and J are TRBV7-2 and TRBJ2-7, with D uncertain. Germline CDR1 and CDR2: SGHTA and FQGNSA. The CDR3 is 11 residues long. V gave up 1 base and J gave up 6 bases, with 4 bases separating them. CDR3 sequence reads: CASSLGTEQYF. The CDR3 DNA sequence: TGTGCCAGCAGCTTAGGGACCGAGCAGTACTTC.

On this clonotype: A much larger clone is a single base away; this may be a read error. CDR3 region: CSAPPAASYEQYF. Here the CDR3 DNA reads TGCAGTGCGCCCCCAGCGGCCTCCTACGAGCAGTACTTC. V is TRBV20-1 and J is TRBJ2-7; TRBD2 is a possible D gene (5 bases). The germline V and J ends were trimmed by 6 bases and 0 bases, with 12 bases remaining between them. Per germline, CDR1 DFQATT and CDR2 SNEGSKA (reference sequence). This CDR3 has 13 amino acids.

This clonotype was found many times. This chain links TRBV6-5 with TRBJ2-3; 9 positions match TRBD2. Germline-derived CDR1 and CDR2 are MNHEY and SVGAGI. J gave up 2 bases and V 2 bases, and 2 bases lay outside the gene matches. The length of the CDR3 is 15 residues. CDR3 DNA sequence: TGTGCCAGCAGTTACCTAGCGGGACCCACAGATACGCAGTATTTT. Amino acids: CASSYLAGPTDTQYF.

J is TRBJ1-4 and V is TRBV10-1; 9 nucleotides match TRBD1. V shed 8 bases and J 15 bases; nucleotides not matched to a gene: 13. Germline CDR1 WNHNN, CDR2 SYGVQD (reference sequence). The CDR3 runs 13 residues. In DNA, the CDR3 is TGCGCCAGCTCCCCAGGACAGGGGAGAAGTTTGTTTTTT. Its protein is CASSPGQGRSLFF.

The chain links TRBV28 to TRBJ2-1; 12 bases match TRBD2. Germline CDR1 MDHEN, CDR2 SYDVKM. V shed 1 base, J shed 0 bases, and the junction held 13 bases outside the gene matches. This CDR3 comprises 21 residues. CDR3 amino acids: CASSLSQWRTSGTSSYNEQFF. The CDR3 coding sequence is TGTGCCAGCAGTTTATCCCAGTGGAGGACTAGCGGGACCAGCTCCTACAATGAGCAGTTCTTC.

The chain carries TRBV4-2 and TRBJ2-7; 10 bases align to TRBD2. CDR1 and CDR2 (germline): LGHNA, YNFKEQ. CDR3 size: 15 residues. Trimming took 0 bases from V and 6 from J; bases not matched to a gene: 5. The CDR3 loop reads CASSQDSGRAGEQYF. The CDR3 DNA reads as TGTGCCAGCAGCCAAGACAGCGGGAGGGCCGGCGAGCAGTACTTC.

Ten or more counts support this clonotype. The chain couples TRBV7-3 to TRBJ2-5; D possibly matches TRBD1 or TRBD2 (6 bases each). CDR1 is SGHTA, CDR2 FQGTGA, per germline. Trimming removed 8 bases at V and 2 bases at J, with 21 bases between. The CDR3 has 16 residues. The CDR3 DNA sequence: TGTGCCAGCTCCCCCCAGTCCAGGGGAGGACAAGAGACCCAGTACTTC. Translation gives CASSPQSRGGQETQYF. The complete variable domain, with remaining parts taken from reference TRBV7-3 and TRBJ2-5, reads GAGVSQTPSNKVTEKGKYVELRCDPISGHTALYWYRQSLGQGPEFLIYFQGTGAADDSGLPNDRFFAVRPEGSVSTLKIQRTERGDSAVYLCASSPQSRGGQETQYFGPGTRLLVL.

This clonotype was seen a handful of times. The J gene is TRBJ2-7, the V gene TRBV6-5; tentatively, D is TRBD1 or TRBD2 (5 bases each). The V and J ends lost 5 bases and 7 bases respectively, with 15 bases between them. The CDR3 is made up of 13 amino acids. Germline assignment: CDR1 MNHEY and CDR2 SVGAGI. The CDR3 sequence: CASSDRGTGEQYF. Written as DNA, the CDR3 is TGTGCCAGCAGTGACCGGGGCACGGGAGAGCAGTACTTC.

The chain uses TRBV20-1 and TRBJ2-1, with D perhaps TRBD2 (6 bases). Per germline, CDR1 DFQATT and CDR2 SNEGSKA (reference sequence). This CDR3 contains 14 residues. Trimming pared 5 bases from V and 5 bases from J, leaving 16 bases between. The chain's CDR3 is CSALDYRKDNEQFF. CDR3 nucleotides: TGCAGTGCTCTGGACTATCGGAAAGACAATGAGCAGTTCTTC.

This clonotype turned up a few times. This chain links TRBV18 with TRBJ1-4, with 10 bases fitting TRBD1. Germline trimming cut 8 bases from V and 5 bases from J; bases unmatched to any gene: 2. CDR1 KGHSH and CDR2 LQKENI come from the germline V gene. This CDR3 is 13 amino acids long. CDR3 sequence: CASQGQGNEKLFF. As DNA, the CDR3 is TGTGCCAGCCAGGGACAGGGGAATGAAAAACTGTTTTTT.

Comment on this clonotype: A read error may explain this, as a much larger clone is one base away. V gene TRBV29-1 combines with J gene TRBJ2-2; tentatively, D is TRBD1 (6 bases). CDR1 SQVTM and CDR2 ANQGSEA come from the germline V gene. The CDR3 extends over 14 amino acids. The CDR3 DNA is TGCAGCGTTGGGCGGACAGAGAACACCGAGGAGCTGTTTTTT. It yields the protein CSVGRTENTEELFF.

This chain connects TRBV9 to TRBJ2-1; 12 positions match TRBD2. V lost 4 bases to trimming and J lost 9 bases; unmatched junction nucleotides: 11. Germline loops: CDR1 SGDLS, CDR2 YYNGEE. CDR3 length: 16 amino acids. The CDR3 reads CASSFLAGGSAGEQFF. The CDR3 DNA reads as TGTGCCAGCAGCTTCCTAGCGGGAGGGTCTGCAGGTGAGCAGTTCTTC.